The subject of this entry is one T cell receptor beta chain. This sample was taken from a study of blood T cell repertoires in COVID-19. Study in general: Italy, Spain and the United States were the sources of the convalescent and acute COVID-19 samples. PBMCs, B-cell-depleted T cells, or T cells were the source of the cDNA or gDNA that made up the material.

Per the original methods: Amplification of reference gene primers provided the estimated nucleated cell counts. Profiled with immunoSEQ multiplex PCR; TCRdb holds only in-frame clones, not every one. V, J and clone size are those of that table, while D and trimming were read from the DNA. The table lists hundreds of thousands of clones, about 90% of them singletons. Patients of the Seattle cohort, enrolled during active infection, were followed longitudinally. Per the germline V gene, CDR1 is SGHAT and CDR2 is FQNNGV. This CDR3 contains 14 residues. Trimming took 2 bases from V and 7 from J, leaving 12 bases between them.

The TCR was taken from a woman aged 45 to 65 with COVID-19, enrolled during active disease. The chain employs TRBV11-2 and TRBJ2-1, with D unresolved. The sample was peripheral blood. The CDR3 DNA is TGTGCCAGCAGCTTATTGGGTAGCTGGAATGAGCAGTTCTTC. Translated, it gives CASSLLGSWNEQFF.